The sequence of this TCR beta chain was determined in a study of beta chain features in type 1 diabetes. cDNA synthesis used the whole RNA isolate, giving expressed TCRB sequences. Libraries were prepared by immunoSEQ multiplex PCR; TCRdb keeps only in-frame clonotypes and omits some of them. The repertoire holds about 150,000 clones, with about 8.7% as singletons. The sequence came from a man aged 18-30 years in good health. The sequenced sample was central memory CD4+ T cells from blood.

The CDR3 spells CASSLEQGRGYGYTF. In DNA, the CDR3 is TGCGCCAGCAGCTTGGAGCAAGGACGGGGATATGGCTACACCTTC. V is TRBV5-1 and J is TRBJ1-2; no firm D call. Germline V gene lookup returns CDR1 SGHRS and CDR2 YFSETQ. V was pared by 0 bases and J by 5 bases, with 14 bases between. This CDR3 is built from 15 residues.